The T cell receptor beta chain under discussion was sequenced for a study of T cells in Graves' hyperthyroidism and ophthalmopathy. General study results and limits: Blood also held most thyroid clonotypes expanded beyond 0.001.

Germline lookup yields CDR1 SEHNR and CDR2 FQNEAQ (reference sequence). Trimming pared 6 bases from V and 0 bases from J, leaving 14 bases between. This CDR3 region has 15 residues. From RNA transcripts, TCR beta CDR3 regions were amplified. TCR CDR3 underwent first-round RT-PCR with the HTBI primer set. Using its own MiXCR run on the multiplex PCR reads, TCRdb lists one record per CDR3 protein. This sample has approximately 560,000 distinct CDR3 sequences, with just over 45% found just once. In this sample, this clonotype turned up a few times. Its cognate antigen is unknown. Absent ophthalmopathy progression within 18 months defined stable Graves' hyperthyroidism.

V is TRBV7-9 and J is TRBJ1-1; no definite D call. This sequence originates from a woman younger than 30 with Graves' hyperthyroidism. What was sequenced was peripheral blood or thyroid tissue (not recorded which). The chain's CDR3 is CASRQDISMNTEAFF. The CDR3 DNA reads as TGTGCCAGCAGGCAGGATATTTCCATGAACACTGAAGCTTTCTTT.